Listed here are 28 T cell receptor beta chains from one sample, sequenced in a study of post-analysis software for immune sequencing data. Antigens for these TCRs are unknown. Overall study findings and caveats: Among 5 or 6 TRBV segments more frequent in patients than controls were TRBV5-6, TRBV5-1 and TRBV20-1.

TCR beta cDNA libraries had unique molecular identifiers. MiXCR was run by TCRdb on the PCR reads, yielding one entry per CDR3 protein. This sample has more than 450,000 distinct CDR3 sequences, with roughly 34% found just once. The sequenced sample consisted of blood. Receptors were obtained from a girl aged 2 to 17 with multiple sclerosis.

V is TRBV12-3 or TRBV12-4 and J is TRBJ1-1; D uncertain. The CDR3 loop spans 13 amino acids. Between the trimmed V and J ends, which lost 6 bases and 5 bases, there was a span of 13 bases. The CDR3 DNA follows: TGTGCCAGCAGGCCCTCCTTTGGGACTGAAGCTTTCTTT. It encodes CASRPSFGTEAFF.

A few counts support this clonotype. The chain has TRBV29-1 and TRBJ2-3; D gene uncertain. Germline V lookup: CDR1 SQVTM, CDR2 ANQGSEA. The V end lost 4 bases, the J end lost 3 bases, and 11 bases lay between the germline ends. This CDR3 contains 13 residues. In DNA form, the CDR3 reads TGCAGCGTTGGAGGCCGAGTAACAGATACGCAGTATTTT. Encoded protein: CSVGGRVTDTQYF.

V gene TRBV29-1 combines with J gene TRBJ1-2, with TRBD1 identical over 7 bases. The CDR3 runs 11 residues. Unmatched junction bases numbered 1, after V lost 7 bases and J lost 2 bases. CDR1 and CDR2 (germline): SQVTM, ANQGSEA. The CDR3 reads CSGGQNYGYTF. The DNA for the CDR3 is TGCAGCGGGGGACAGAACTATGGCTACACCTTC.

This clonotype occurred a few times. The chain joins TRBV5-6 to TRBJ2-5, with 8 positions matching TRBD1. Losses at the gene ends were 4 bases for V and 6 bases for J; bases not matched to a gene: 8. The germline V gene encodes CDR1 SGHDT and CDR2 YYEEEE. This CDR3 is 14 amino acids long. The CDR3 nucleotides read TGTGCCAGCAGCGCGGACAGGGTGGGGAAGACCCAGTACTTC. This translates into CASSADRVGKTQYF.

CDR3 bases: TGCAGTGCTCCACAGGCCGGGACAGGGGATTCACCCCTCCACTTT. The encoded protein is CSAPQAGTGDSPLHF. This chain links TRBV20-1 with TRBJ1-6; 10 bases align to TRBD1. The CDR3 runs to 15 residues. Trimming removed 5 bases from V and 8 bases from J; junction bases left unmatched: 9. Germline V gene lookup returns CDR1 DFQATT and CDR2 SNEGSKA (reference sequence).

This chain joins TRBV20-1 and TRBJ2-7; D perhaps matches TRBD2 (5 bases). There are 15 residues in the CDR3. Trimming stripped 5 bases from V and 6 bases from J, with 23 bases between. Per the germline V gene, CDR1 is DFQATT and CDR2 is SNEGSKA (reference sequence). The CDR3 coding sequence is TGCAGTGCTCCCCTGGGTTGGACTGCCAACGTCGAGCAGTACTTC. Amino acid sequence: CSAPLGWTANVEQYF.

The chain joins TRBV11-2 to TRBJ2-5; TRBD2 matches 8 bases. Germline CDR1 SGHAT, CDR2 FQNNGV. V shed 5 bases, J shed 5 bases, and the junction held 4 bases outside the gene matches. The CDR3 is 13 residues long. The CDR3 is CASSGTSWETQYF. In nucleotides, the CDR3 is TGTGCCAGCAGCGGGACTAGTTGGGAGACCCAGTACTTC.

The gene calls are TRBV5-1 and TRBJ1-5, with D possibly TRBD1 on 5 matching bases. V was trimmed by 4 bases and J by 2 bases, leaving 16 bases between them. The CDR3 is 16 residues long. In germline, CDR1 is SGHRS, CDR2 YFSETQ. CDR3 in amino acids: CASSPLGGMGNQPQHF. The DNA of the CDR3 is TGCGCCAGCAGCCCTCTCGGGGGGATGGGCAATCAGCCCCAGCATTTT.

The sample holds a few counts of this clonotype. The V call is TRBV7-2, the J call TRBJ2-7; tentative D call: TRBD1 (6 bases). Trimming removed 1 base from V and 2 bases from J, with 9 bases in between. CDR1 SGHTA and CDR2 FQGNSA come from the germline V gene. CDR3 length: 14 residues. The CDR3 sequence: CASSLGGQPYEQYF. DNA for the CDR3: TGTGCCAGCAGCTTAGGGGGACAACCCTACGAGCAGTACTTC.

The gene calls are TRBV5-1 and TRBJ2-2; no definite D call. This CDR3 is 14 amino acids long. Trimming removed 2 bases from V and 3 bases from J, with 8 bases in between. CDR1 SGHRS and CDR2 YFSETQ come from the germline V gene. In DNA form, the CDR3 reads TGCGCCAGCAGCTTTAGAGGCGACACCGGGGAGCTGTTTTTT. Residues: CASSFRGDTGELFF. Drawing the rest from reference TRBV5-1 and TRBJ2-2, the complete variable domain is KAGVTQTPRYLIKTRGQQVTLSCSPISGHRSVSWYQQTPGQGLQFLFEYFSETQRNKGNFPGRFSGRQFSNSRSEMNVSTLELGDSALYLCASSFRGDTGELFFGEGSRLTVL.

This clonotype appeared a few times. Here the CDR3 reads CASSKRLAGSTDTQYF. The CDR3 DNA reads TGTGCCAGCAGCAAAAGACTAGCGGGGAGCACAGATACGCAGTATTTT. The V call is TRBV5-6, the J call TRBJ2-3; 11 bases line up with TRBD2. The junction had 4 bases not matched to a gene; V was cut back by 4 bases and J by 0 bases. Germline CDR1 is SGHDT and CDR2 is YYEEEE. The CDR3 has 16 residues.

The chain employs TRBV5-1 and TRBJ2-4; TRBD1 matches 7 bases. The CDR3 is 16 residues long. Germline trimming cut 7 bases from V and 0 bases from J; bases unmatched to any gene: 10. Germline V gives CDR1 SGHRS, CDR2 YFSETQ. The CDR3 region is CASGQGQILAKNIQYF. The CDR3 DNA sequence: TGCGCCAGCGGGCAGGGACAGATTCTAGCCAAAAACATTCAGTACTTC.

This clonotype was counted between two and nine times. The chain has TRBV2 and TRBJ1-5; D remains unclear. The length of the CDR3 is 13 residues. In germline, CDR1 is SNHLY, CDR2 FYNNEI. The V and J ends lost 4 bases and 4 bases respectively, with 8 bases between them. The CDR3 here is CASSAEGNQPQHF. CDR3 sequence (DNA): TGTGCCAGCAGTGCCGAAGGGAATCAGCCCCAGCATTTT.

The V gene is TRBV27, the J gene TRBJ1-2; 7 bases fit TRBD1. Per the germline V gene, CDR1 is MNHEY and CDR2 is SMNVEV (reference sequence). The CDR3 length is 15 residues. The V gene end was trimmed by 6 bases and the J gene end by 3 bases; junction bases not matched to a gene: 10. The CDR3 loop reads CASRPGPGQYYGYTF. The CDR3 nucleotides are TGTGCCAGCAGACCTGGACCGGGACAGTACTATGGCTACACCTTC.

The rearrangement links TRBV11-1 to TRBJ2-3; TRBD2 agrees at 8 bases. J gave up 0 bases and V 0 bases, and 2 bases lay outside the gene matches. Germline-derived CDR1 and CDR2 are SGHAT and FQDESV (reference sequence). The CDR3 has 16 residues. Written as DNA, the CDR3 is TGTGCCAGCAGCTTAGCGAAGCGGGGGAGCACAGATACGCAGTATTTT. The encoded protein is CASSLAKRGSTDTQYF.

The V call is TRBV24-1, the J call TRBJ2-1; 9 nucleotides agree with TRBD1. Germline trimming cut 3 bases from V and 13 bases from J; bases unmatched to any gene: 12. Germline V gene data show CDR1 as KGHDR and CDR2 as SFDVKD. This CDR3 is 15 amino acids long. In DNA, the CDR3 is TGTGCCACCAGTGATGGGACAGGGATAACGCAGACCCAGTTCTTC. It is translated as CATSDGTGITQTQFF.

The genes are TRBV9 and TRBJ2-5, with D possibly called TRBD1 or TRBD2 (5 bases each). V was shortened by 4 bases and J by 5 bases, with 18 bases between the two germline ends. This CDR3 has 15 amino acids. Germline V gene sequence: CDR1 SGDLS, CDR2 YYNGEE. CDR3 sequence (DNA): TGTGCCAGCAGCCCCCAAGGGATGGGGGTGGAGACCCAGTACTTC. This translates into CASSPQGMGVETQYF. The variable domain in full, completed from reference TRBV9 and TRBJ2-5, reads DSGVTQTPKHLITATGQRVTLRCSPRSGDLSVYWYQQSLDQGLQFLIQYYNGEERAKGNILERFSAQQFPDLHSELNLSSLELGDSALYFCASSPQGMGVETQYFGPGTRLLVL.

V usage is TRBV5-5 and J usage is TRBJ1-5; D gene uncertain. Germline-derived CDR1 and CDR2 are SGHKS and YYEKEE (reference sequence). The CDR3 totals 15 residues. Trimming stripped 0 bases from V and 5 bases from J, with 12 bases between. Written as DNA, the CDR3 is TGTGCCAGCAGCTTGGAAACCCCGGGATATCAGCCCCAGCATTTT. It translates to CASSLETPGYQPQHF.

The V call is TRBV5-1, the J call TRBJ1-1; D gene uncertain. The V and J ends lost 4 bases and 0 bases respectively, with 10 bases between them. The germline V gene has CDR1 SGHRS and CDR2 YFSETQ. This CDR3 is built from 14 residues. CDR3 DNA sequence: TGCGCCAGCAGCCTAGAGGACGTGAACACTGAAGCTTTCTTT. Translation gives CASSLEDVNTEAFF.

V gene TRBV4-1 combines with J gene TRBJ1-1; 12 nucleotides align to TRBD1. CDR1 and CDR2 (germline): MGHRA, YSYEKL. Trimming at V came to 5 bases and at J to 10 bases, leaving 8 bases not matched to a gene. The CDR3 sequence is 14 residues long. CDR3 loop: CASSTSGQGAVAFF. The DNA for the CDR3 is TGCGCCAGCAGCACCTCGGGACAGGGGGCTGTAGCTTTCTTT.

The chain uses TRBV7-2 and TRBJ2-1; no clear D. Germline lookup yields CDR1 SGHTA and CDR2 FQGNSA. V gave up 1 base and J gave up 3 bases, with 10 bases separating them. The CDR3 runs 15 residues. The DNA of the CDR3 is TGTGCCAGCAGCTTAGGTTCCAATAACTACAATGAGCAGTTCTTC. Translating gives CASSLGSNNYNEQFF.

This clonotype was counted between two and nine times. The J gene is TRBJ2-7, the V gene TRBV7-8; tentatively, D is TRBD1 (5 bases). Trimming shortened V by 5 bases and J by 0 bases, and 11 bases separated the two germline ends. CDR1 is SGHVS, CDR2 FQNEAQ, per germline. There are 14 residues in the CDR3. CDR3 loop: CASSVRRVSYEQYF. CDR3 nucleotide sequence: TGTGCCAGCAGCGTACGCAGGGTCTCCTACGAGCAGTACTTC.

J is TRBJ2-6 and V is TRBV5-5, with 10 bases fitting TRBD1. V shed 2 bases and J 1 base; nucleotides not matched to a gene: 6. Germline CDR1 SGHKS, CDR2 YYEKEE (reference sequence). The CDR3 covers 18 residues. The CDR3 region has the DNA TGTGCCAGCAGCTTCTGGGACAGGGGAGGGTCTGGGGCCAACGTCCTGACTTTC. Translation gives CASSFWDRGGSGANVLTF.

A remark on this clonotype: This may arise from a read error, as a much more abundant clone is one base away. The V call is TRBV13, the J call TRBJ2-1, with 7 bases fitting TRBD2. The V gene end was trimmed by 8 bases and the J gene end by 7 bases; junction bases not matched to a gene: 8. The CDR3 is made up of 13 amino acids. Germline CDR1 is PRHDT and CDR2 is FYEKMQ (reference sequence). The CDR3 region is CASCSWGGNEQFF. In DNA, the CDR3 is TGTGCCAGCTGCTCGTGGGGGGGGAATGAGCAGTTCTTC.

This chain uses TRBV9 with TRBJ1-6; D is ambiguous. V was trimmed by 2 bases and J by 9 bases, leaving 15 bases between them. Per the germline V gene, CDR1 is SGDLS and CDR2 is YYNGEE. CDR3 length: 15 residues. CDR3 coding DNA: TGTGCCAGCAGCGTCAACCTTGTGGTCGGTTCACCCCTCCACTTT. It encodes CASSVNLVVGSPLHF.

The chain is built from TRBV6-1 and TRBJ1-2, with 10 bases that match TRBD1. The V gene's germline CDR1 is MNHNS and CDR2 SASEGT. The CDR3 spans 14 residues. The V segment lost 8 bases and the J segment 5 bases; nucleotides outside the gene matches: 8. The CDR3 sequence: CASAPGQGNYGYTF. The CDR3 DNA is TGTGCCAGCGCCCCGGGACAGGGGAATTATGGCTACACCTTC.

The rearrangement uses TRBV5-1 and TRBJ2-3; 9 bases align to TRBD2. CDR1 is SGHRS, CDR2 YFSETQ, per germline. J lost 0 bases, V lost 4 bases, and 9 bases had no gene match. The CDR3 covers 17 residues. CDR3 in DNA: TGCGCCAGCAGCCTTCCCGGTGCGGGGGGGAGCACAGATACGCAGTATTTT. It is translated as CASSLPGAGGSTDTQYF.

The chain joins TRBV20-1 to TRBJ2-7; D is unclear. The CDR3 has 11 residues. Per germline, CDR1 DFQATT and CDR2 SNEGSKA (reference sequence). Trimming removed 4 bases at V and 4 bases at J, with 8 bases between. CDR3 amino acids: CSANSPYEQYF. In nucleotides, the CDR3 is TGCAGTGCTAACTCTCCGTACGAGCAGTACTTC.